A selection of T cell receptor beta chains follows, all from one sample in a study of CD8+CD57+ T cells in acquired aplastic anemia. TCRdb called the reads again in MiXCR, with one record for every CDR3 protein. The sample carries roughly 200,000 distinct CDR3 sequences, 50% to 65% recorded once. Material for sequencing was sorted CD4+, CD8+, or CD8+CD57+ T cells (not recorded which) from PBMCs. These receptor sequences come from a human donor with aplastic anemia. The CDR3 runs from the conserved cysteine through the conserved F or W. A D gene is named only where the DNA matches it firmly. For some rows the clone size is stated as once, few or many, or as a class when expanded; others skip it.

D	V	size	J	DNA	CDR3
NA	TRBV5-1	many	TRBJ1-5	TGCGCCAGCAGCTTGACCGGGCCCCACAATCAGCCCCAGCATTTT	CASSLTGPHNQPQHF
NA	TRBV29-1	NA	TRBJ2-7	TGCAGCTTCCAGGGCCCTTACGAGCAGTACTTC	CSFQGPYEQYF
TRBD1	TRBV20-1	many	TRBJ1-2	TGCAGTGCTAGAGGGTGGACAGGGGGCGGCTACACCTTC	CSARGWTGGGYTF
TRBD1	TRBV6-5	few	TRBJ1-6	TGTGCCAGCAGCCGGGACAGGGCGCGTTCACCCCTCCACTTT	CASSRDRARSPLHF
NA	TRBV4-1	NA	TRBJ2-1	TGCGCCAGCAGCCAAGGATACAATGAGCAGTTCTTC	CASSQGYNEQFF
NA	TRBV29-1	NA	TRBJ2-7	TGCAGCGTAGAGGGCAGGTCCTACGAGCAGTACTTC	CSVEGRSYEQYF
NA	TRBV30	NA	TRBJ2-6	TGTGCCCGAGACAGCGCTGGGGCCAACGTCCTGACTTTC	CARDSAGANVLTF
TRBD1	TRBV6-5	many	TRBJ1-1	TGTGCCAGCAGTGAAGACAGGGAGGTGAACACTGAAGCTTTCTTT	CASSEDREVNTEAFF
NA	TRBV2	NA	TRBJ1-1	TGTGCCAGCAGTGTAAGGAGGGAACTGTCTGAAGCTTTCTTT	CASSVRRELSEAFF
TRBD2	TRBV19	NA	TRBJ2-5	TGTGCCGGTAGTATGACTAGCGGACAAGAGACCCAGTACTTC	CAGSMTSGQETQYF
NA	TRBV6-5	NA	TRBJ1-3	TGTGCCAGCAGCTACGGCAGGGCTGGAAACACCATATATTTT	CASSYGRAGNTIYF
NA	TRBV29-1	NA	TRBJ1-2	TGCAGCGTGAGGGGGGATCACTATGGCTACACCTTC	CSVRGDHYGYTF
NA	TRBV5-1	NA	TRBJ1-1	TGCGCCAGCAGCCTAGGACACCTAACGAACACTGAAGCTTTCTTT	CASSLGHLTNTEAFF
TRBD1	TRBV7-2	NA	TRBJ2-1	TGTGCCAGCAGCTTAGGTGGGACAGGGGTAGGGGAGCAGTTCTTC	CASSLGGTGVGEQFF
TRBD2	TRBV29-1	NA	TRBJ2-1	TGCAGCGTTGAAGGTGAGGGACTAGCGGATGAGCAGTTCTTC	CSVEGEGLADEQFF
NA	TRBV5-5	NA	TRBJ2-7	TGTGCCAGTAGTATAGGGGTGACCCCAACCTACGAGCAGTACTTC	CASSIGVTPTYEQYF
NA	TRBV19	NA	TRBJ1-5	TGTGCCAGTAGTGGGACGGCAAATCAGCCCCAGCATTTT	CASSGTANQPQHF
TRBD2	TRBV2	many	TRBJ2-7	TGTGCCAGCAGTGGGAGCGGGGGGGCCTACGAGCAGTACTTC	CASSGSGGAYEQYF
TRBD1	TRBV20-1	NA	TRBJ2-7	TGCAGTGCTTTAGGACAGGGGAGCTCCCTTAGCAAGTACTTC	CSALGQGSSLSKYF
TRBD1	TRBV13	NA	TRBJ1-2	TGTGCCAGCAGCTTAGGTCCAGGGGGTACTGGCTACACCTTC	CASSLGPGGTGYTF
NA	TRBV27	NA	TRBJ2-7	TGTGCCAGCAGTTTATCCCGAACCTACGAGCAGTACTTC	CASSLSRTYEQYF
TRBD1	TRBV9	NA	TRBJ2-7	TGTGCCAGCAGCGTAGGGGGACAGGGGGTGGACGAGCAGTACTTC	CASSVGGQGVDEQYF
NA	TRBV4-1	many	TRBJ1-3	TGCGCCAGCAGCCAAGAAGGGCCTGGAAACACCATATATTTT	CASSQEGPGNTIYF
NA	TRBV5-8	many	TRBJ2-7	TGTGCCAGCAGCTTGTCCGGGGTGGACGAGCAGTACTTC	CASSLSGVDEQYF
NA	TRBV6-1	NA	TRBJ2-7	TGTGCCAGCAGTGAAGCGGAGACAGTCTGGGTGGAGCAGTACTTC	CASSEAETVWVEQYF
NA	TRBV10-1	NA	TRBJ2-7	TGCGCCAGTGGTCGGGTGGCAGGCTACGAGCAGTACTTC	CASGRVAGYEQYF
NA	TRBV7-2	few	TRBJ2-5	TGTGCCAGCAGCTTAGCCCGGGCTCAAGAGACCCAGTACTTC	CASSLARAQETQYF
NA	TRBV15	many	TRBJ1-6	TGTGCCACCAGCGGACCCCGGGACAAGCGCTCCTATAATTCACCCCTCCACTTT	CATSGPRDKRSYNSPLHF
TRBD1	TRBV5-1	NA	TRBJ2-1	TGCGCCAGCAGCTTACCCAACCCGGTGCAGGGACAGAGCTCCTACAATGAGCAGTTCTTC	CASSLPNPVQGQSSYNEQFF
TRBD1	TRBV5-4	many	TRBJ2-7	TGTGCCAGCAGACCCCGCTTTGGGGGACAGGGAGAGTGGGGCTCCTACGAGCAGTACTTC	CASRPRFGGQGEWGSYEQYF
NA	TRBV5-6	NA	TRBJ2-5	TGTGCCAGCAGCCACCGCCGGGTCCAAGAGACCCAGTACTTC	CASSHRRVQETQYF
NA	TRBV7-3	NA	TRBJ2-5	TGTGCCAGCAGCCCTAATGGGGGGAGAGAGACCCAGTACTTC	CASSPNGGRETQYF
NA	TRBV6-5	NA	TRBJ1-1	TGTGCCAGCAGCAGACTAACGAGCACTGAAGCTTTCTTT	CASSRLTSTEAFF
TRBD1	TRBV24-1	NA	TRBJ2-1	TGTGCCACCAGTGACGGACAGGTAAGCTACAATGAGCAGTTCTTC	CATSDGQVSYNEQFF
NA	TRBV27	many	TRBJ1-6	TGTGCCAGCAGTTGGTCGGGGGCCGGTTCACCCCTCCACTTT	CASSWSGAGSPLHF
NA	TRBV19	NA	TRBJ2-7	TGTGCCAGTGATCCGTCGGACTGCTCCTACGAGCAGTACTTC	CASDPSDCSYEQYF
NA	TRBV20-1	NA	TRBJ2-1	TGCAGTGCCTTCTATGGTAATGAGCAGTTCTTC	CSAFYGNEQFF
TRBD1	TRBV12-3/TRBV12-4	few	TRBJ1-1	TGTGCCAGCAGTTTGGCAGGGGGTAGGACTGAAGCTTTCTTT	CASSLAGGRTEAFF
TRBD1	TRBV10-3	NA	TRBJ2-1	TGTGCCAGCAGACGGGACAGGGGGCTTAATGAGCAGTTCTTC	CASRRDRGLNEQFF